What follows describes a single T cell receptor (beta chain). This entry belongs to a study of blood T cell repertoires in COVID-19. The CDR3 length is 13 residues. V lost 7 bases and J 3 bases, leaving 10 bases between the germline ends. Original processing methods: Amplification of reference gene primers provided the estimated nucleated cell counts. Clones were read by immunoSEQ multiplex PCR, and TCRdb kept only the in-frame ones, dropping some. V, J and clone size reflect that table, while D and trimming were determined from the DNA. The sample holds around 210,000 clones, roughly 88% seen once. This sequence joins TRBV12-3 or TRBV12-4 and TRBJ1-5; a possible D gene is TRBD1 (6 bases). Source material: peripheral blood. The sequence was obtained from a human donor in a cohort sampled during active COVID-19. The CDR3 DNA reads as TGTGCCAGCATCCAGGGGCTCAATCAGCCCCAGCATTTT. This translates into CASIQGLNQPQHF.